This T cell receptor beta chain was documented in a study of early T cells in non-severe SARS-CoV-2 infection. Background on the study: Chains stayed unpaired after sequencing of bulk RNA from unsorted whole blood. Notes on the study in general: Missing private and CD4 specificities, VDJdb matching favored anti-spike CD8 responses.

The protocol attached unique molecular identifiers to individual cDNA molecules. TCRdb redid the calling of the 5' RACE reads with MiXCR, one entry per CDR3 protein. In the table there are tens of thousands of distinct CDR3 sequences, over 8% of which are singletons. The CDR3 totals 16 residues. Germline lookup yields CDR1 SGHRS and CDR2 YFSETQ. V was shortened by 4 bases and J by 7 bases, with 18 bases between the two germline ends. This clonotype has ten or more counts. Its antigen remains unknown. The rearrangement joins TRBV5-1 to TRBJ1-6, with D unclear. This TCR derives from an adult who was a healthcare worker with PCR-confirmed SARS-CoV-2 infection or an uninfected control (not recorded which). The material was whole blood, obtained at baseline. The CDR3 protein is CASSAIAAGVNSPLHF. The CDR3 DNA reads TGCGCCAGCAGCGCGATTGCCGCCGGGGTGAATTCACCCCTCCACTTT.